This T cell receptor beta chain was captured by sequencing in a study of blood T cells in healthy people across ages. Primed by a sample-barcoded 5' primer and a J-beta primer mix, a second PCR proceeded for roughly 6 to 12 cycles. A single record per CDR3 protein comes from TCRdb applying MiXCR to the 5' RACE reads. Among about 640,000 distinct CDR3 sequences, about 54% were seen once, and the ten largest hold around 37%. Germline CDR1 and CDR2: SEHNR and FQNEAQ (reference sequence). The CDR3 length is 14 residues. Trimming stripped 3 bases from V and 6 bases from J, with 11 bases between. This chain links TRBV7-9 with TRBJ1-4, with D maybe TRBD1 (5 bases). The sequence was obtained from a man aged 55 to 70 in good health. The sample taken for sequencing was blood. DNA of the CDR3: TGTGCCAGCAGCTTTTGGGGCGAAGATGAAAAACTGTTTTTT. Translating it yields CASSFWGEDEKLFF. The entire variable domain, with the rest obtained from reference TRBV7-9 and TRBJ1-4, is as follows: DTGVSQNPRHKITKRGQNVTFRCDPISEHNRLYWYRQTLGQGPEFLTYFQNEAQLEKSRLLSDRFSAERPKGSFSTLEIQRTEQGDSAMYLCASSFWGEDEKLFFGSGTQLSVL.